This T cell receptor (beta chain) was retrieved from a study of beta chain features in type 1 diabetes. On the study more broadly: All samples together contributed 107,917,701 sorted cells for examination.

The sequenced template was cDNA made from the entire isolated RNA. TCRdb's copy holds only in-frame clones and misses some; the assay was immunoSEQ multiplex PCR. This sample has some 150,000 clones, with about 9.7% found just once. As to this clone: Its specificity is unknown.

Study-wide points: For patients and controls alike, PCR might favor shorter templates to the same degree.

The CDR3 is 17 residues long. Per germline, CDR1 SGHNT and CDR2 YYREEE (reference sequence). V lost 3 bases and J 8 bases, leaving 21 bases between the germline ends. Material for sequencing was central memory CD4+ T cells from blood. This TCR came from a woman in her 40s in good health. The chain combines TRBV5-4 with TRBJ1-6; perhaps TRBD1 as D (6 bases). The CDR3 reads CASSSTLRSQGDSPLHF. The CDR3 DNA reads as TGTGCCAGCAGCTCTACACTAAGGTCACAGGGAGATTCACCCCTCCACTTT.